These 26 T cell receptor beta chains came from one sample sequenced in a study of blood T cell repertoires in COVID-19. Clones were read by immunoSEQ multiplex PCR, and TCRdb kept only the in-frame ones, dropping some. The table records tens of thousands of clones, about 80% of them present only once. The sample consisted of peripheral blood. These TCRs come from a man aged 55 to 69 with active or convalescent COVID-19.

The chain links TRBV7-2 to TRBJ2-5, with D tentatively TRBD1 (6 bases). The CDR3 is 13 residues long. V was pared by 6 bases and J by 5 bases, with 13 bases between. CDR1 and CDR2 from the germline V gene are SGHTA and FQGNSA. The CDR3 here is CASSSGHQETQYF. The DNA of the CDR3 is TGTGCCAGCAGTTCGGGACATCAGGAGACCCAGTACTTC.

This clone appeared a few times. This chain joins TRBV11-1 and TRBJ2-7; possible D gene TRBD1, 7 bases. The germline gives CDR1 SGHAT, CDR2 FQDESV (reference sequence). The length of the CDR3 is 13 residues. V was clipped by 7 bases and J by 5 bases, with 15 bases between them. This CDR3 is CASTTDREDEQYF. The CDR3 nucleotides read TGTGCCAGCACCACCGACAGGGAGGACGAGCAGTACTTC. Full variable domain (missing parts from reference TRBV11-1 and TRBJ2-7): EAEVAQSPRYKITEKSQAVAFWCDPISGHATLYWYRQILGQGPELLVQFQDESVVDDSQLPKDRFSAERLKGVDSTLKIQPAELGDSAMYLCASTTDREDEQYFGPGTRLTVT.

This clone showed up just a few times. This chain uses TRBV29-1 with TRBJ1-2; D is unclear. Germline loops: CDR1 SQVTM, CDR2 ANQGSEA. This CDR3 has 11 residues. The ends were cut back, 5 bases at V and 6 bases at J, with 10 bases in the middle. The CDR3: CSVIGRDGYTF. CDR3 nucleotide sequence: TGCAGCGTTATAGGGAGGGATGGCTACACCTTC. The full variable domain, completed using reference TRBV29-1 and TRBJ1-2, is SAVISQKPSRDICQRGTSLTIQCQVDSQVTMMFWYRQQPGQSLTLIATANQGSEATYESGFVIDKFPISRPNLTFSTLTVSNMSPEDSSIYLCSVIGRDGYTFGSGTRLTVV.

The CDR3 spells CASMVDSDQPQHF. CDR3 DNA: TGTGCCAGCATGGTGGACAGCGATCAGCCCCAGCATTTT. This chain joins TRBV28 and TRBJ1-5; possibly TRBD1 for D (6 bases). Germline CDR1 is MDHEN and CDR2 is SYDVKM. Deletions cut 7 bases from V and 5 bases from J, with 12 bases between. The CDR3 length is 13 residues.

The chain joins TRBV10-3 to TRBJ1-1; 7 nucleotides align to TRBD1. Germline V lookup: CDR1 ENHRY, CDR2 SYGVKD. The CDR3 runs to 15 residues. Losses at the gene ends were 3 bases for V and 3 bases for J; bases not matched to a gene: 7. This CDR3 is CAISDKQGRYTEAFF. CDR3 DNA sequence: TGTGCCATCAGTGATAAACAGGGGAGGTACACTGAAGCTTTCTTT.

The gene calls are TRBV30 and TRBJ2-3, with TRBD1 as a possible D gene (5 bases). Trimming pared 0 bases from V and 2 bases from J, leaving 9 bases between. The V gene's germline CDR1 is GTSNPN and CDR2 SVGIG (reference sequence). The CDR3 is 14 residues long. Here the CDR3 reads CAWSVTGFTDTQYF. CDR3 sequence (DNA): TGTGCCTGGAGTGTAACAGGCTTCACAGATACGCAGTATTTT.

The chain links TRBV11-2 to TRBJ1-6; D unclear. Germline loops: CDR1 SGHAT, CDR2 FQNNGV. Trimming removed 5 bases from V and 9 bases from J, with 17 bases in between. This CDR3 region has 15 residues. Here the CDR3 DNA reads TGTGCCAGCAGCCCCGCGGATCCACTTATTTCACCCCTCCACTTT. Encoded protein: CASSPADPLISPLHF.

This clone came up once. The J gene is TRBJ2-7, the V gene TRBV11-2; TRBD2 matches 13 bases. Losses at the gene ends were 2 bases for V and 4 bases for J; bases not matched to a gene: 11. The CDR3 loop spans 18 amino acids. Per germline, CDR1 SGHAT and CDR2 FQNNGV. CDR3 loop: CASSLSTSGGAEWYEQYF. CDR3 in DNA: TGTGCCAGCAGCTTATCAACTAGCGGGGGGGCCGAATGGTACGAGCAGTACTTC.

The V gene is TRBV5-1, the J gene TRBJ2-5, with 9 nucleotides matching TRBD2. The CDR3 is 17 residues long. Germline CDR1 reads SGHRS; CDR2 reads YFSETQ. V was clipped by 3 bases and J by 1 base; unmatched bases: 10. DNA of the CDR3: TGCGCCAGCAGCTCAACACAGCGGGGGGCTACCCAAGAGACCCAGTACTTC. This translates into CASSSTQRGATQETQYF. The full variable domain, in which reference TRBV5-1 and TRBJ2-5 provide the parts outside the CDR3, is KAGVTQTPRYLIKTRGQQVTLSCSPISGHRSVSWYQQTPGQGLQFLFEYFSETQRNKGNFPGRFSGRQFSNSRSEMNVSTLELGDSALYLCASSSTQRGATQETQYFGPGTRLLVL.

The J gene is TRBJ1-2, the V gene TRBV2; TRBD1 might be the D (5 bases). The V and J ends lost 1 base and 3 bases respectively, with 12 bases between them. Germline V lookup: CDR1 SNHLY, CDR2 FYNNEI. The CDR3 runs 15 residues. The CDR3 here is CASSEGRGPYYGYTF. CDR3 DNA: TGTGCCAGCAGTGAAGGAAGGGGCCCTTACTATGGCTACACCTTC.

This chain uses TRBV18 with TRBJ1-1, with D tentatively TRBD1 (5 bases). Germline CDR1 and CDR2: KGHSH and LQKENI. The CDR3 loop spans 14 amino acids. The V and J ends lost 3 bases and 7 bases respectively, with 15 bases between them. CDR3 nucleotide sequence: TGTGCCAGCTCACCCTCGATTCGGACAATTGAAGCTTTCTTT. This gives the protein CASSPSIRTIEAFF.

This clone was detected a few times. V is TRBV7-6 and J is TRBJ2-5; 8 bases are a match to TRBD1. The CDR3 extends over 15 amino acids. The V gene's germline CDR1 is SGHVS and CDR2 FNYEAQ. Trimming removed 5 bases from V and 5 bases from J; junction bases left unmatched: 10. The CDR3 DNA follows: TGTGCCAGCAGCCCCCGGACAGGGAGATGGGAGACCCAGTACTTC. Its translation: CASSPRTGRWETQYF.

This chain connects TRBV18 to TRBJ2-3, with 9 bases fitting TRBD2. Losses at the gene ends were 3 bases for V and 8 bases for J; bases not matched to a gene: 9. From germline, CDR1 is KGHSH and CDR2 LQKENI. There are 15 residues in the CDR3. CDR3 in amino acids: CASSPGPSGEGTQYF. CDR3 bases: TGTGCCAGCTCACCCGGGCCTAGCGGGGAAGGTACGCAGTATTTT.

This rearrangement joins TRBV7-8 to TRBJ1-1; weak D call: TRBD1 (6 bases). V was trimmed by 3 bases and J by 2 bases, leaving 10 bases between them. Germline V gene sequence: CDR1 SGHVS, CDR2 FQNEAQ. CDR3 length: 14 residues. The CDR3 spells CASSLGGANTEAFF. CDR3 DNA: TGTGCCAGCAGCTTGGGGGGGGCTAACACTGAAGCTTTCTTT.

The V gene is TRBV5-1, the J gene TRBJ2-7; the D gene is possibly TRBD1 (6 bases). The CDR3 contains 14 residues. The V end lost 0 bases, the J end lost 3 bases, and 10 bases lay between the germline ends. Germline assignment: CDR1 SGHRS and CDR2 YFSETQ. This CDR3 is CASSLVGAGYEQYF. CDR3 coding DNA: TGCGCCAGCAGCTTGGTGGGGGCCGGCTACGAGCAGTACTTC.

This sequence joins TRBV5-1 and TRBJ1-6, with 9 positions matching TRBD1. Trimming at V came to 1 base and at J to 5 bases, leaving 1 base not matched to a gene. Germline V gene lookup returns CDR1 SGHRS and CDR2 YFSETQ. The CDR3 contains 15 residues. CDR3 in DNA: TGCGCCAGCAGCTTGAGGGACAGGGATAATTCACCCCTCCACTTT. This gives the protein CASSLRDRDNSPLHF. Variable domain in full (rest from reference TRBV5-1 and TRBJ1-6): KAGVTQTPRYLIKTRGQQVTLSCSPISGHRSVSWYQQTPGQGLQFLFEYFSETQRNKGNFPGRFSGRQFSNSRSEMNVSTLELGDSALYLCASSLRDRDNSPLHFGNGTRLTVT.

The chain couples TRBV6-5 to TRBJ1-2; TRBD1 agrees at 8 bases. This CDR3 has 14 amino acids. Trimming cost V 2 bases and J 2 bases; bases outside gene matches: 1. Germline V CDR1 and CDR2: MNHEY, SVGAGI. The CDR3 bases are TGTGCCAGCAGTTACGGACAGGGCAACTATGGCTACACCTTC. Translating it yields CASSYGQGNYGYTF.

The rearrangement links TRBV15 to TRBJ1-5, with D maybe TRBD1 (5 bases). Trimming took off 1 base at V and 1 base at J, with 8 bases between the two ends. Per germline, CDR1 LNHNV and CDR2 YYDKDF (reference sequence). This CDR3 comprises 15 residues. CDR3 nucleotides: TGTGCCACCAGCAGAGCGGGGGGGAGCAATCAGCCCCAGCATTTT. It yields the protein CATSRAGGSNQPQHF.

This chain links TRBV9 with TRBJ2-5; the D gene is possibly TRBD2 (5 bases). This CDR3 comprises 16 residues. Germline CDR1 and CDR2: SGDLS and YYNGEE. The ends were cut back, 0 bases at V and 5 bases at J, with 17 bases in the middle. The CDR3 DNA sequence: TGTGCCAGCAGCGTAGCTTTCGCTAGCCCGAGCGAGACCCAGTACTTC. Translating gives CASSVAFASPSETQYF.

This clone was recorded once. This sequence joins TRBV7-3 and TRBJ2-5; D is unresolved. Germline loops: CDR1 SGHTA, CDR2 FQGTGA. V was cut by 0 bases and J by 5 bases, with 7 bases left in between. The CDR3 has 13 residues. The CDR3 bases are TGTGCCAGCAGCTTAACCCCTAGGGAGACCCAGTACTTC. Translating it yields CASSLTPRETQYF.

CDR3 loop: CASSVREGAAEKLFF. CDR3 DNA sequence: TGTGCCAGCAGCGTCCGCGAGGGGGCGGCTGAAAAACTGTTTTTT. V gene TRBV9 combines with J gene TRBJ1-4, with 7 bases that match TRBD1. In germline, CDR1 is SGDLS, CDR2 YYNGEE. Germline trimming cut 2 bases from V and 7 bases from J; bases unmatched to any gene: 8. CDR3 size: 15 residues.

V gene TRBV5-4 combines with J gene TRBJ1-4; weak D call: TRBD1 (5 bases). Germline V gene data show CDR1 as SGHNT and CDR2 as YYREEE (reference sequence). CDR3 length: 15 residues. Trimming pared 4 bases from V and 0 bases from J, leaving 10 bases between. CDR3 in amino acids: CASSRDSTTNEKLFF. The CDR3 region has the DNA TGTGCCAGCAGCCGCGACAGCACAACTAATGAAAAACTGTTTTTT.

The chain employs TRBV11-3 and TRBJ2-3; 14 nucleotides align to TRBD2. CDR1 SGHNT and CDR2 YENEEA come from the germline V gene. The CDR3 extends over 16 amino acids. V dropped 1 base and J dropped 4; count of bases not matched to a gene: 1. The CDR3 is CASSLGLAGGPDTQYF. In nucleotides, the CDR3 is TGTGCCAGCAGCTTAGGACTAGCGGGGGGGCCAGATACGCAGTATTTT.

The chain carries TRBV20-1 and TRBJ2-7, with unresolved D. Germline V gene sequence: CDR1 DFQATT, CDR2 SNEGSKA (reference sequence). The CDR3 is 12 amino acids. V was trimmed by 3 bases and J by 5 bases, leaving 11 bases between them. As DNA, the CDR3 is TGCAGTGCTAGTCCGAGACTCGACGAGCAGTACTTC. Residues: CSASPRLDEQYF.

The chain employs TRBV5-4 and TRBJ2-1; TRBD1 is a possible D gene (6 bases). V lost 2 bases to trimming and J lost 10 bases, with 19 bases between them. This CDR3 spans 15 amino acids. Germline V gene lookup returns CDR1 SGHNT and CDR2 YYREEE (reference sequence). The CDR3 loop reads CASSFSLGAQREQFF. The DNA of the CDR3 is TGTGCCAGCAGCTTTTCGCTGGGGGCACAACGGGAGCAGTTCTTC.

The rearrangement links TRBV3-1 (or the pseudogene TRBV3-2) to TRBJ2-1; TRBD1 aligns across 9 bases. V was pared by 4 bases and J by 11 bases, with 9 bases of the junction left unmatched. Germline CDR1 reads LGHDT; CDR2 reads YNNKEL (reference sequence). This CDR3 spans 14 amino acids. The CDR3 region has the DNA TGTGCCAGCAGCCCCCGGGACAGGGATGTTCAGCAGTTCTTC. Translation gives CASSPRDRDVQQFF.